The 16 T cell receptor beta chains listed next were all sequenced from one sample in a study of blood T cells in healthy people across ages. A J-beta primer mix and a sample-barcoded 5' primer were used in a second PCR of roughly 6 to 12 cycles. MiXCR, run by TCRdb on the 5' RACE reads, gives a single entry per CDR3 protein. The table shows hundreds of thousands of distinct CDR3 sequences, with roughly 41% occurring only once. Sequenced material: blood. These receptors all come from an older woman in good health.

This clonotype came up many times. The chain is built from TRBV10-3 and TRBJ1-5, with D hard to call. CDR3 length: 14 amino acids. The ends were cut back, 4 bases at V and 2 bases at J, with 9 bases in the middle. Germline V gene sequence: CDR1 ENHRY, CDR2 SYGVKD. The CDR3 sequence: CAISARGGNQPQHF. CDR3 nucleotide sequence: TGTGCCATCAGTGCCCGGGGTGGCAATCAGCCCCAGCATTTT.

This clonotype was recorded a few times. Here the CDR3 DNA reads TGTGCCAGCAGGTTGACCACAGATACGCAGTATTTT. It encodes CASRLTTDTQYF. This chain uses TRBV6-1 with TRBJ2-3; D call uncertain. Between the trimmed V and J ends, which lost 6 bases and 2 bases, there was a span of 6 bases. Per the germline V gene, CDR1 is MNHNS and CDR2 is SASEGT. This CDR3 has 12 amino acids.

As for this clonotype: Compared with germline, one end of the junction differs, possibly owing to a read error. The CDR3 DNA follows: TGTGCTAGCAGCTCAGACCCAGGGGTCGTGCACGAGCAGTACTTC. Protein sequence: CASSSDPGVVHEQYF. The V call is TRBV7-7, the J call TRBJ2-7, with D perhaps matching TRBD1 (6 bases). The length of the CDR3 is 15 residues. Germline V gene lookup returns CDR1 SSHAT and CDR2 FNYEAQ (reference sequence).

This clonotype has a handful of counts. The CDR3, as DNA: TGTGCCAGCAGTTACGTAGGGGGCGCGAGAGAGACCCAGTACTTC. The encoded protein is CASSYVGGARETQYF. V usage is TRBV6-5 and J usage is TRBJ2-5; 7 bases match TRBD1. The CDR3 totals 15 residues. V shed 2 bases, J shed 4 bases, and the junction held 7 bases outside the gene matches. Germline values: CDR1 MNHEY, CDR2 SVGAGI.

This clonotype was seen more than once but under ten times. V usage is TRBV2 and J usage is TRBJ2-1, with 10 bases lining up with TRBD1. The CDR3 has 17 residues. Germline V gene lookup returns CDR1 SNHLY and CDR2 FYNNEI. The junction had 13 bases not matched to a gene; V was cut back by 1 base and J by 10 bases. Here the CDR3 reads CASSEGHPGQGNGEQFF. In nucleotides, the CDR3 is TGTGCCAGCAGTGAAGGACACCCGGGACAGGGGAATGGCGAGCAGTTCTTC.

The V gene is TRBV10-3, the J gene TRBJ1-4; TRBD1 matches at 8 bases. Germline trimming cut 3 bases from V and 8 bases from J; bases unmatched to any gene: 11. The CDR3 has 16 amino acids. Germline V gives CDR1 ENHRY, CDR2 SYGVKD. The CDR3 DNA reads as TGTGCCATCAGTGACGGACAGGGAGGGGGAGACGAAAAACTGTTTTTT. Its translation is CAISDGQGGGDEKLFF.

The chain has TRBV5-6 and TRBJ2-7; D unresolved. Germline V gene data show CDR1 as SGHDT and CDR2 as YYEEEE. The V gene lost 4 bases and the J gene lost 1 base, with 18 bases spanning the gap. The CDR3 contains 16 residues. The CDR3 region is CASSPLLVPESYEQYF. CDR3 bases: TGTGCCAGCAGCCCTCTCCTTGTTCCTGAGTCCTACGAGCAGTACTTC.

V is TRBV7-3 and J is TRBJ2-1; perhaps TRBD2 as D (6 bases). V was pared by 6 bases and J by 5 bases, with 14 bases between. Germline V gene sequence: CDR1 SGHTA, CDR2 FQGTGA. This CDR3 is 14 amino acids long. The CDR3 reads CASSTTPGDNEQFF. CDR3 nucleotide sequence: TGTGCCAGCAGTACAACCCCGGGGGACAATGAGCAGTTCTTC.

The rearrangement joins TRBV7-6 to TRBJ2-1; TRBD1 aligns across 8 bases. Trimming took 5 bases from V and 1 from J; bases not matched to a gene: 7. This CDR3 contains 16 residues. Looked up from germline, CDR1 is SGHVS and CDR2 is FNYEAQ. CDR3 DNA sequence: TGTGCCAGCAGCGCAAGAGACAGGGGTTCCTACAATGAGCAGTTCTTC. This codes for CASSARDRGSYNEQFF.

The chain employs TRBV28 and TRBJ2-4; D remains unclear. The assigned J gene may be wrong: the sequence end matches TRBJ2-7 better. The CDR3 is 16 residues long. Germline loops: CDR1 MDHEN, CDR2 SYDVKM. The CDR3 loop is CASSYEMGFLIYEQYF. CDR3 in DNA: TGTGCCAGCAGTTACGAAATGGGATTCTTAATCTACGAGCAGTACTTC.

This clonotype was counted a few times. The chain couples TRBV20-1 to TRBJ2-4, with D perhaps matching TRBD1 (7 bases). Germline lookup yields CDR1 DFQATT and CDR2 SNEGSKA (reference sequence). The V and J ends lost 3 bases and 0 bases respectively, with 18 bases between them. The CDR3 consists of 17 residues. CDR3 protein: CSASLQGGGVAKNIQYF. Here the CDR3 DNA reads TGCAGTGCTAGTTTGCAGGGGGGCGGGGTAGCCAAAAACATTCAGTACTTC.

CDR3 coding DNA: TGCGCCAGCAGCCCCGTTGAGTACCAAGAGACCCAGTACTTC. It yields the protein CASSPVEYQETQYF. J is TRBJ2-5 and V is TRBV5-1, with unresolved D. Germline values: CDR1 SGHRS, CDR2 YFSETQ. The CDR3 has 14 residues. The germline V and J ends were trimmed by 4 bases and 0 bases, with 10 bases remaining between them.

This chain connects TRBV3-1 to TRBJ1-3, with 8 positions matching TRBD1. The CDR3 consists of 15 residues. V lost 8 bases, J lost 0 bases, and 6 bases stayed unmatched. Germline V CDR1 and CDR2: LGHDT, YNNKEL (reference sequence). In DNA form, the CDR3 reads TGTGCCAGCGCACTGACAGGGGACTCTGGAAACACCATATATTTT. It is translated as CASALTGDSGNTIYF.

Comment on this clonotype: Possible read error: a much larger clone is one base away. The chain recombines TRBV7-2 with TRBJ2-5; D is possibly TRBD1 or TRBD2 (5 bases each). The V end was cut by 2 bases, the J end by 13 bases, with 26 bases between. The CDR3 length is 16 residues. Germline lookup yields CDR1 SGHTA and CDR2 FQGNSA. The CDR3: CASSLTSGDAPRERYF. CDR3 nucleotide sequence: TGTGCCAGCAGCTTAACTTCCGGGGACGCACCACGCGAGCGGTACTTC.

The table lists this clonotype with many counts. The rearrangement uses TRBV28 and TRBJ2-3, with TRBD2 matching over 8 bases. The V segment lost 2 bases and the J segment 2 bases; nucleotides outside the gene matches: 3. This CDR3 is 15 amino acids long. Germline V gives CDR1 MDHEN, CDR2 SYDVKM. CDR3 bases: TGTGCCAGCAGTTTAGCGGGGGGAACCACAGATACGCAGTATTTT. This sequence encodes CASSLAGGTTDTQYF.

The chain joins TRBV5-1 to TRBJ2-5; a weak D match, TRBD1 (6 bases). The ends were cut back, 5 bases at V and 11 bases at J, with 19 bases in the middle. The CDR3 is made up of 13 amino acids. Germline V gives CDR1 SGHRS, CDR2 YFSETQ. The DNA for the CDR3 is TGCGCCAGCAGGAGCTTAGGGGACAATGAGCAGTACTTC. It codes for CASRSLGDNEQYF.